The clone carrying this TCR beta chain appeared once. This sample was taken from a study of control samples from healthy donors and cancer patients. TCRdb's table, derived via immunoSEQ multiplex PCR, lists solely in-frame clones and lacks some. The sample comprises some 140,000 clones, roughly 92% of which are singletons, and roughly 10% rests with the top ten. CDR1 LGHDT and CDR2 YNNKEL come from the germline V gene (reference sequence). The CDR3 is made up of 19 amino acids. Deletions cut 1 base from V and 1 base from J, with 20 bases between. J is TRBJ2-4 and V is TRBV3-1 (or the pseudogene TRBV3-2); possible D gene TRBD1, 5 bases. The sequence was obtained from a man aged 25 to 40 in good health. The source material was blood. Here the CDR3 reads CASSQGTVNRLSAKNIQYF. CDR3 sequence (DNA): TGTGCCAGCAGCCAAGGAACCGTGAACAGGCTTTCGGCCAAAAACATTCAGTACTTC.